This T cell receptor beta chain was captured by sequencing in a study of T cell repertoires in cytomegalovirus infection (dated by TCRdb to the late 2010s). Study-level background: Donor HLA type was relevant to the analysis, as public TCR beta signatures indicated carriage of CMV infection together with the matching HLA type.

Broad study findings and their caveats: Cumulative frequency of public TCR beta family members discriminated carriers of CMV infection plus the relevant HLA type in this cohort and an independent roughly 330-donor cohort. The ex vivo response was dominated by HLA-C-restricted CMV-specific TCR beta clonotypes, which also provided the single most frequent clonotype in two of eight donors.

There are 17 amino acids in the CDR3, from cysteine to phenylalanine inclusive. Of all the DNA, just the CDR3 is kept, 51 bases in frame from base 1. Trimming removed 3 bases from V and 6 bases from J; the gene matches leave 14 bases unexplained. Sequencing took place on an Illumina HiSeq 1500. TCRdb trimmed the raw reads at Q25, called clones with MiXCR and kept productive beta chains. Rows merge per CDR3 protein into single entries with the most common DNA and genes. The sample table records under 600,000 distinct CDR3 sequences; 16% of these occur just once. About 24% of the sample goes to the ten largest clones. There are many counts of this clonotype. Its antigen is still unknown. There are no base qualities to consult, and no much larger clone falls within one base.

The sample comprised CD8+ T cells from PBMCs. The receptor's source is a human donor in good health (CMV status not recorded). Some clones in this sample may be carry-over from other donors' samples. This chain joins TRBV12-3 or TRBV12-4 to TRBJ2-7; the central 10 bases match TRBD2. Here is the DNA: TGTGCCAGCAGTTTTTCTTTACTAGCGGGAAATTCGGGCGAGCAGTACTTC. Translated, this is CASSFSLLAGNSGEQYF.